The present entry profiles one T cell receptor beta chain with its context. Some 30,000 T cell genomes, or 200 to 250 ng DNA, went into the sorted-subset replicate PCRs. The repertoire was sequenced with immunoSEQ multiplex PCR; TCRdb's copy has only in-frame clones and lacks some. The sample holds 550,000 to 850,000 clones, approximately 72% seen once. There are 13 residues in the CDR3. Trimming removed 6 bases from V and 8 bases from J, with 14 bases in between. The germline gives CDR1 SGHVS, CDR2 FNYEAQ. The data were taken from a study of shared clonotypes between healthy human individuals. The sequence was obtained from a woman aged 25-40 years in good health. The J gene is TRBJ2-1, the V gene TRBV7-6; the D call may be TRBD1 or TRBD2 (6 bases each). Sequenced: memory CD4+ T cells sorted from blood. As for subset: CD45RA-negative fraction. CDR3 protein: CASSQRGDHEQFF. In DNA, the CDR3 is TGTGCCAGCAGTCAGAGGGGGGACCATGAGCAGTTCTTC. Together with reference TRBV7-6 and TRBJ2-1, the CDR3 gives the full variable domain: GAGVSQSPRYKVTKRGQDVALRCDPISGHVSLYWYRQALGQGPEFLTYFNYEAQQDKSGLPNDRFSAERPEGSISTLTIQRTEQRDSAMYRCASSQRGDHEQFFGPGTRLTVL.